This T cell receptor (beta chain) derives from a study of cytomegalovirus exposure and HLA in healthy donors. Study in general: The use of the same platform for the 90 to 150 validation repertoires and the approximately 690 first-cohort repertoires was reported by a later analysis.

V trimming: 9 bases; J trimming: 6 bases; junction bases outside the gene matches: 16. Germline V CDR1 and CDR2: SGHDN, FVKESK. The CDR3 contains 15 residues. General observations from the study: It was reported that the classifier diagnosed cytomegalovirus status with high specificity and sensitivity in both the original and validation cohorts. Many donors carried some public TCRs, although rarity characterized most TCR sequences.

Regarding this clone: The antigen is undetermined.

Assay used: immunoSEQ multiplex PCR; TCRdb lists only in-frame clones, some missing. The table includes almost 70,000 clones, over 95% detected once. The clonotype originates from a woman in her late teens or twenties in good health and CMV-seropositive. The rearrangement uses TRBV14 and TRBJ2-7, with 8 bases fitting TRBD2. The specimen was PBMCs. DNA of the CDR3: TGTGCCAGACCCCCCTACGGGACTAGAGGCTGCGAGCAGTACTTC. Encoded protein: CARPPYGTRGCEQYF.